The clone carrying this T cell receptor (beta chain) has more than one count but fewer than ten. This specimen comes from a study of cytomegalovirus exposure and HLA in healthy donors. CDR1 LGHNA and CDR2 YNFKEQ come from the germline V gene. Germline trimming cut 0 bases from V and 8 bases from J; bases unmatched to any gene: 10. The CDR3 spans 16 residues. 60 Vbeta and 13 Jbeta primers were used in PCR. Data came from immunoSEQ multiplex PCR; TCRdb stores just in-frame clones and leaves some out. This sample has around 150,000 clones, with 66% found just once. The sample comprised PBMCs. The clonotype originates from a human donor in good health. The J gene is TRBJ2-3, the V gene TRBV4-2; 8 nucleotides match TRBD2. CDR3 nucleotides: TGTGCCAGCAGCCAAGATAGAACTAGCGGATCGGTTACGCAGTATTTT. It yields the protein CASSQDRTSGSVTQYF.